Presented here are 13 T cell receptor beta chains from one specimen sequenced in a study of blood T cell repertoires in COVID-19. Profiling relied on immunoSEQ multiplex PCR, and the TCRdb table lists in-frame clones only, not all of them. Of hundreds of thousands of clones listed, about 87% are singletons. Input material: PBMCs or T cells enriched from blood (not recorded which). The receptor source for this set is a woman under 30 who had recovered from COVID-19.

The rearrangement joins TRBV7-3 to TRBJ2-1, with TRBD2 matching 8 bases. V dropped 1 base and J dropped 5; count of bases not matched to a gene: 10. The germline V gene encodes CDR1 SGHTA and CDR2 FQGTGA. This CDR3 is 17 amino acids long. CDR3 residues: CASSLKSPAGVHNEQFF. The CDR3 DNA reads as TGTGCCAGCAGCTTAAAATCCCCAGCGGGGGTCCACAATGAGCAGTTCTTC.

CDR3 in amino acids: CASGTASNQPQHF. The DNA of the CDR3 is TGTGCCAGCGGGACAGCGAGCAATCAGCCCCAGCATTTT. The chain is built from TRBV12-3 or TRBV12-4 and TRBJ1-5, with 7 bases that match TRBD1. V trimming: 8 bases; J trimming: 1 base; junction bases outside the gene matches: 2. CDR3 length: 13 amino acids.

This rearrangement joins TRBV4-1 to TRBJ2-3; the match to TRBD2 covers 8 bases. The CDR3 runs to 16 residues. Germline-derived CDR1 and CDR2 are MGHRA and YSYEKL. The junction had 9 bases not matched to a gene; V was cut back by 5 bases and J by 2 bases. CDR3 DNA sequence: TGCGCCAGCAGCTCCCGTGGCGGGGGGTCCACAGATACGCAGTATTTT. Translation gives CASSSRGGGSTDTQYF.

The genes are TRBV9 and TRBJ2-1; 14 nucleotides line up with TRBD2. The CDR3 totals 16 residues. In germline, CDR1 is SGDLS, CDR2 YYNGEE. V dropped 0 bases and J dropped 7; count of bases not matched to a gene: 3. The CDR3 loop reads CASSVGGLAGGNEQFF. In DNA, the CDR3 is TGTGCCAGCAGCGTAGGTGGACTAGCGGGAGGAAATGAGCAGTTCTTC.

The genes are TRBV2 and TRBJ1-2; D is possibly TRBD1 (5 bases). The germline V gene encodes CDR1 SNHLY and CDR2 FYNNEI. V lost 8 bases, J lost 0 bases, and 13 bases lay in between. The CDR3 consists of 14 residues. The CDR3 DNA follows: TGTGCCAGCTTAAGGGGAACCGCTAACTATGGCTACACCTTC. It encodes CASLRGTANYGYTF.

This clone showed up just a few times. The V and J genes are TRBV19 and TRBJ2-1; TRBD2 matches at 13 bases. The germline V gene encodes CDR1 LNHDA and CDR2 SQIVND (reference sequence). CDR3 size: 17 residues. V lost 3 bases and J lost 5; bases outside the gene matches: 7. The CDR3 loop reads CASSMRGTSGNNNEQFF. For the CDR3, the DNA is TGTGCCAGTAGTATGCGGGGGACTAGCGGGAACAACAATGAGCAGTTCTTC.

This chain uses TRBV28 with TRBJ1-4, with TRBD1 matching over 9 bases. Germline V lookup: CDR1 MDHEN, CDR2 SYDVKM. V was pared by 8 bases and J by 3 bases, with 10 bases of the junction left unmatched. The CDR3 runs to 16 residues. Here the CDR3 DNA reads TGTGCCAGCGGTATAGTACAGGGGGCCTCTAATGAAAAACTGTTTTTT. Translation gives CASGIVQGASNEKLFF. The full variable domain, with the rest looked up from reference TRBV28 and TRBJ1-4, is DVKVTQSSRYLVKRTGEKVFLECVQDMDHENMFWYRQDPGLGLRLIYFSYDVKMKEKGDIPEGYSVSREKKERFSLILESASTNQTSMYLCASGIVQGASNEKLFFGSGTQLSVL.

The CDR3 nucleotides are TGTGCCAGCAGCTTAAGGCTAGCGGGGGGCTTCAGCACAGATACGCAGTATTTT. Its translation is CASSLRLAGGFSTDTQYF. V and J are TRBV7-8 and TRBJ2-3; TRBD2 agrees at 11 bases. Germline V gives CDR1 SGHVS, CDR2 FQNEAQ. V dropped 2 bases and J dropped 0; count of bases not matched to a gene: 7. The CDR3 length is 18 residues.

The chain's CDR3 is CASSQDGTGVVGGYTF. CDR3 nucleotide sequence: TGTGCCAGCAGCCAAGATGGGACAGGGGTCGTCGGTGGCTACACCTTC. This sequence joins TRBV3-1 (or the pseudogene TRBV3-2) and TRBJ1-2, with 10 bases matching TRBD1. With V trimmed by 0 bases and J by 7 bases, 8 bases remained unmatched. From germline, CDR1 is LGHDT and CDR2 YNNKEL (reference sequence). The CDR3 contains 16 residues.

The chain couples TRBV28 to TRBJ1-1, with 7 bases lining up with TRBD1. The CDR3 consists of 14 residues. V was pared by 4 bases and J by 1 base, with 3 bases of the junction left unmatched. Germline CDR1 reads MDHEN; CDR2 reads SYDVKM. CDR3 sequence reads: CASSSRGWNTEAFF. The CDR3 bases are TGTGCCAGCAGTTCCAGGGGGTGGAACACTGAAGCTTTCTTT.

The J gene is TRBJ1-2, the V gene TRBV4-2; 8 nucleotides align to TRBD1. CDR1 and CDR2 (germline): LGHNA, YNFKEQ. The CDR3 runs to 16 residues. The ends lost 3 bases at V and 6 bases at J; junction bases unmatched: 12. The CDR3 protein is CASSHSRAGTGHGYTF. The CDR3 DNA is TGTGCCAGCAGCCACTCCCGAGCCGGGACAGGTCATGGCTACACCTTC.

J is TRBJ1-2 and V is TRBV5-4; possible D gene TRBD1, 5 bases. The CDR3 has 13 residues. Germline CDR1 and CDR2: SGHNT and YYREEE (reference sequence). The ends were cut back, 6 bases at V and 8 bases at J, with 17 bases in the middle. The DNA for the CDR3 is TGTGCCAGCACCCCTCGGGGGGGGAGCGGCTACACCTTC. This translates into CASTPRGGSGYTF.

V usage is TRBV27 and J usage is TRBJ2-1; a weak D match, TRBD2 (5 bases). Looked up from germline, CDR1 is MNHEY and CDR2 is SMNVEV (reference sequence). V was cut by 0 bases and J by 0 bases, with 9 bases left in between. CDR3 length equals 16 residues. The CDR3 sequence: CASSLSSGNSYNEQFF. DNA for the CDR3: TGTGCCAGCAGTTTATCGAGCGGAAACTCCTACAATGAGCAGTTCTTC.